Listed below are T cell receptor beta chains from one sample, sequenced in a study of blood T cell repertoires in COVID-19. Some clones are missing from TCRdb's copy, which holds only in-frame ones; the method was immunoSEQ multiplex PCR. The profile shows around 320,000 clones, around 87% of them singletons. Sequencing was performed on peripheral blood. All receptors derive from a man aged 18 to 35 with active or convalescent COVID-19. Both conserved end residues are part of each CDR3. Each record gives: D gene, J gene, V gene, CDR3 protein. D genes are given only for firm matches.

D gene: TRBD1
J gene: TRBJ2-5
V gene: TRBV5-1
CDR3 protein: CASSRGTGEWETQYF

D gene: TRBD1
J gene: TRBJ1-2
V gene: TRBV28
CDR3 protein: CASRRTGALGYTF

D gene: NA
J gene: TRBJ2-7
V gene: TRBV14
CDR3 protein: CASSPSPGIYEQYF

D gene: NA
J gene: TRBJ1-3
V gene: TRBV4-1
CDR3 protein: CASSQDSGNGNTIYF

D gene: NA
J gene: TRBJ1-4
V gene: TRBV20-1
CDR3 protein: CSASLEPTTNEKLFF

D gene: NA
J gene: TRBJ1-2
V gene: TRBV5-1
CDR3 protein: CASSPTGYGYTF

D gene: NA
J gene: TRBJ1-2
V gene: TRBV3-1/TRBV3-2
CDR3 protein: CASSQGPLTTGYTF

D gene: NA
J gene: TRBJ2-6
V gene: TRBV27
CDR3 protein: CASGRQPSGANVLTF

D gene: TRBD1
J gene: TRBJ2-7
V gene: TRBV5-1
CDR3 protein: CASSADRDGSYEQYF

D gene: NA
J gene: TRBJ1-1
V gene: TRBV7-6
CDR3 protein: CASSPNRNTEAFF

D gene: TRBD1
J gene: TRBJ2-2
V gene: TRBV29-1
CDR3 protein: CSVEGIRLGQGGYTGELFF

D gene: NA
J gene: TRBJ1-3
V gene: TRBV7-3
CDR3 protein: CASSLGGGNTIYF

D gene: NA
J gene: TRBJ2-1
V gene: TRBV4-1
CDR3 protein: CASSQDPLEPTSQFF

D gene: NA
J gene: TRBJ1-4
V gene: TRBV7-9
CDR3 protein: CASSRDTSNEKLFF

D gene: NA
J gene: TRBJ1-5
V gene: TRBV19
CDR3 protein: CARISTEGNQPQHF

D gene: NA
J gene: TRBJ1-3
V gene: TRBV10-3
CDR3 protein: CAISVAGHTIYF

D gene: TRBD1
J gene: TRBJ1-6
V gene: TRBV9
CDR3 protein: CASSVTRGHGNSPLHF